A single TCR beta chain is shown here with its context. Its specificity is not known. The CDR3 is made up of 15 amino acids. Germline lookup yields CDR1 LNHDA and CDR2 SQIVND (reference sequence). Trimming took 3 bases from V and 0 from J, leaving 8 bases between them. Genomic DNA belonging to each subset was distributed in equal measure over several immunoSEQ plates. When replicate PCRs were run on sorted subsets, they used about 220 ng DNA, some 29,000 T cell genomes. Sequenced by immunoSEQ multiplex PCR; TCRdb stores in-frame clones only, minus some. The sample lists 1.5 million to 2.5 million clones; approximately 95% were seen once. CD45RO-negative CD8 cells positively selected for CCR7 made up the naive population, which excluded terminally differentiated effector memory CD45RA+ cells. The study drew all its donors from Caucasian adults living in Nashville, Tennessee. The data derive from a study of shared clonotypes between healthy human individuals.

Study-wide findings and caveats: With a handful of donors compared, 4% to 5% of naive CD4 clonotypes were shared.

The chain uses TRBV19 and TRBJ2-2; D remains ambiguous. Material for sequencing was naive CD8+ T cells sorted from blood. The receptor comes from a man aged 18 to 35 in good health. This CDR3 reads CASSIPGTNTGELFF. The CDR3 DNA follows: TGTGCCAGTAGTATTCCAGGTACGAACACCGGGGAGCTGTTTTTT.